The 23 T cell receptor beta chains below come from one sample, sequenced in a study of T and B cells in COVID-19 patients. Multiplex PCR with BIOMED2 TRB-A/B primer pools amplified TRB rearrangements. From the multiplex PCR reads, TCRdb called clonotypes with MiXCR, one entry per CDR3 protein. In the table there are about 20,000 distinct CDR3 sequences, around 30% of which are singletons. Each TRB amplification used roughly 250-550 ng of genomic DNA from blood. The sample was blood. The receptors shown here come from a human donor who had recovered from COVID-19.

DNA of the CDR3: TGTGCCAGCCGGAGGCCAGGGATGAACACTGAAGCTTTCTTT. Translating it yields CASRRPGMNTEAFF. The rearrangement joins TRBV6-5 to TRBJ1-1; tentatively, D is TRBD1 (5 bases). V lost 8 bases, J lost 0 bases, and 13 bases lay in between. The CDR3 consists of 14 residues. CDR1 is MNHEY, CDR2 SVGAGI, per germline.

The gene calls are TRBV29-1 and TRBJ2-1; 10 bases match TRBD2. Germline CDR1 reads SQVTM; CDR2 reads ANQGSEA. Losses at the gene ends were 6 bases for V and 6 bases for J; bases not matched to a gene: 5. CDR3 length equals 13 residues. The CDR3 region is CSVPRTSGNEQFF. The CDR3 DNA is TGCAGCGTCCCAAGGACTAGCGGCAATGAGCAGTTCTTC.

With regard to this clonotype: One end of the junction fails to match germline, which may point to a read error. J is TRBJ1-2 and V is TRBV5-5; D is undetermined. The length of the CDR3 is 16 residues. The germline V gene has CDR1 SGHKS and CDR2 YYEKEE (reference sequence). CDR3 in amino acids: CAISPGRTGETYGYTF. Written as DNA, the CDR3 is TGTGCCATCAGCCCCGGTCGGACGGGCGAGACCTATGGCTACACCTTC.

J is TRBJ2-7 and V is TRBV15; 14 bases line up with TRBD2. J lost 6 bases, V lost 5 bases, and 9 bases had no gene match. CDR3 length: 16 residues. Germline V gives CDR1 LNHNV, CDR2 YYDKDF (reference sequence). This CDR3 reads CATSRGGLAGDFEQYF. The CDR3 DNA follows: TGTGCCACCAGCCGGGGGGGACTAGCGGGAGATTTCGAGCAGTACTTC.

V usage is TRBV30 and J usage is TRBJ2-3, with D tentatively TRBD2 (7 bases). There are 15 residues in the CDR3. V was pared by 2 bases and J by 3 bases, with 15 bases between. CDR1 GTSNPN and CDR2 SVGIG come from the germline V gene (reference sequence). The CDR3 region is CAWSSWGGATDTQYF. In DNA form, the CDR3 reads TGTGCCTGGAGTAGTTGGGGGGGGGCAACAGATACGCAGTATTTT.

The rearrangement links TRBV6-1 to TRBJ2-1; TRBD2 aligns across 11 bases. The germline gives CDR1 MNHNS, CDR2 SASEGT. Losses at the gene ends were 2 bases for V and 4 bases for J; bases not matched to a gene: 4. The CDR3 consists of 16 residues. The CDR3 DNA follows: TGTGCCAGCAGTGAATACGGGACTAGCGGTTACAATGAGCAGTTCTTC. Translated: CASSEYGTSGYNEQFF.

This chain links TRBV9 with TRBJ1-1; D gene ambiguous. The CDR3 sequence is 13 residues long. Germline CDR1 SGDLS, CDR2 YYNGEE. Between the trimmed V and J ends, which lost 0 bases and 4 bases, there was a span of 7 bases. CDR3 in DNA: TGTGCCAGCAGCGTAGAGGATGGCACTGAAGCTTTCTTT. Its protein is CASSVEDGTEAFF.

The CDR3 region has the DNA TGTGCCAGCTCACCCACAGCCTACACTGAAGCTTTCTTT. It is translated as CASSPTAYTEAFF. This chain joins TRBV18 and TRBJ1-1, with D unclear. Germline V gene data show CDR1 as KGHSH and CDR2 as LQKENI. The CDR3 extends over 13 amino acids. The ends were cut back, 3 bases at V and 3 bases at J, with 8 bases in the middle.

CDR3 residues: CASSRTSGQFNQPQHF. Written as DNA, the CDR3 is TGTGCCAGCAGCCGGACTTCGGGACAGTTCAATCAGCCCCAGCATTTT. The gene calls are TRBV27 and TRBJ1-5; 7 nucleotides align to TRBD1. This CDR3 comprises 16 residues. CDR1 is MNHEY and CDR2 is SMNVEV in the germline V gene (reference sequence). J was trimmed by 3 bases and V by 6 bases; bases with no gene match: 11.

Comment on this clonotype: One end of the junction varies from germline; a read error may be responsible. V and J are TRBV13 and TRBJ1-1, with D possibly TRBD1 on 6 matching bases. This CDR3 is built from 16 residues. In germline, CDR1 is PRHDT, CDR2 FYEKMQ (reference sequence). In nucleotides, the CDR3 is TGTGCCAGAAGCTCCACAATTCGACAGGTGAACACTGAAGCTTTCTTT. Its protein product is CARSSTIRQVNTEAFF.

This clonotype showed up many times. The chain couples TRBV5-5 to TRBJ2-5; D gene uncertain. Germline CDR1 reads SGHKS; CDR2 reads YYEKEE (reference sequence). The CDR3 loop spans 12 amino acids. The ends were cut back, 3 bases at V and 1 base at J, with 4 bases in the middle. As DNA, the CDR3 is TGTGCCAGCAGCTCGACCCAAGAGACCCAGTACTTC. It translates to CASSSTQETQYF. The entire variable domain, with the rest obtained from reference TRBV5-5 and TRBJ2-5, is as follows: DAGVTQSPTHLIKTRGQQVTLRCSPISGHKSVSWYQQVLGQGPQFIFQYYEKEERGRGNFPDRFSARQFPNYSSELNVNALLLGDSALYLCASSSTQETQYFGPGTRLLVL.

This clonotype was seen more than once but under ten times. J is TRBJ2-7 and V is TRBV6-5, with D perhaps being TRBD1 or TRBD2 (6 bases each). Germline V lookup: CDR1 MNHEY, CDR2 SVGAGI. V was cut by 7 bases and J by 3 bases, with 19 bases left in between. The CDR3 length is 15 residues. In DNA form, the CDR3 reads TGTGCCAGCAAGAAAAACAGGGAGGATTTCTACGAGCAGTACTTC. This codes for CASKKNREDFYEQYF.

This clonotype was counted a few times. V and J are TRBV19 and TRBJ1-5; no clear D gene. The CDR3 contains 15 residues. Trimming shortened V by 1 base and J by 9 bases, and 16 bases separated the two germline ends. Looked up from germline, CDR1 is LNHDA and CDR2 is SQIVND (reference sequence). The CDR3 spells CASSIGQAGLGPQHF. The CDR3 DNA follows: TGTGCCAGTAGTATAGGCCAGGCGGGGTTGGGGCCCCAGCATTTT.

The chain has TRBV6-5 and TRBJ2-7; 8 positions agree with TRBD2. This CDR3 spans 15 amino acids. J was trimmed by 6 bases and V by 4 bases; bases with no gene match: 11. The germline V gene encodes CDR1 MNHEY and CDR2 SVGAGI. In DNA, the CDR3 is TGTGCCAGCAGTTTTTACGGGGGGGCCCGGTTCGAGCAGTACTTC. The encoded protein is CASSFYGGARFEQYF.

The chain recombines TRBV12-3 or TRBV12-4 with TRBJ2-1; 15 bases line up with TRBD2. This CDR3 has 16 residues. The J segment lost 10 bases and the V segment lost 8 bases, leaving 12 bases of the junction unmatched. CDR3 nucleotide sequence: TGTGCCAGCTGGGCAGGACTAGCGGGAGGGCCTGAAGAGCAGTTCTTC. Amino acid sequence: CASWAGLAGGPEEQFF.

There are a few counts of this clonotype. The rearrangement uses TRBV7-9 and TRBJ2-1; D is possibly TRBD2 (5 bases). V was trimmed by 2 bases and J by 4 bases, leaving 12 bases between them. Germline-derived CDR1 and CDR2 are SEHNR and FQNEAQ (reference sequence). This CDR3 has 15 residues. The CDR3 sequence is CASSLRAEGYNEQFF. For the CDR3, the DNA is TGTGCCAGCAGCTTAAGAGCGGAAGGGTACAATGAGCAGTTCTTC.

The J gene is TRBJ1-6, the V gene TRBV27; the D is unclear. Trimming removed 5 bases at V and 0 bases at J, with 5 bases between. Germline loops: CDR1 MNHEY, CDR2 SMNVEV (reference sequence). The CDR3 totals 14 residues. CDR3 sequence reads: CASSPGSYNSPLHF. The CDR3 nucleotides read TGTGCCAGCAGTCCGGGCTCCTATAATTCACCCCTCCACTTT.

The sample holds many counts of this clonotype. For the CDR3, the DNA is TGTGCCAGTAGTATAGGGACAGGTCACTCCTACGAGCAGTACTTC. This encodes CASSIGTGHSYEQYF. The chain uses TRBV19 and TRBJ2-7; TRBD1 aligns across 7 bases. The V gene's germline CDR1 is LNHDA and CDR2 SQIVND (reference sequence). The CDR3 is made up of 15 amino acids. The trim removed 1 base at V and 0 bases at J, leaving 3 bases unmatched.

This clonotype was recorded a few times. This sequence joins TRBV5-6 and TRBJ1-3; D gene ambiguous. CDR1 is SGHDT and CDR2 is YYEEEE in the germline V gene. V shed 0 bases and J shed 1 base, with 5 bases lying between them. This CDR3 contains 14 residues. The CDR3 DNA reads as TGTGCCAGCAGCTTGGACGGGTCTGGAAACACCATATATTTT. Translated, it gives CASSLDGSGNTIYF.

The table lists this clonotype with many counts. The V gene is TRBV6-5, the J gene TRBJ1-5; 9 bases are shared with TRBD1. The length of the CDR3 is 16 residues. Per the germline V gene, CDR1 is MNHEY and CDR2 is SVGAGI. Unmatched junction bases numbered 8, after V lost 0 bases and J lost 8 bases. The CDR3 protein is CASSYSGTGLEEPQHF. The CDR3 DNA reads as TGTGCCAGCAGTTACTCAGGGACAGGGCTTGAGGAGCCCCAGCATTTT.

This clonotype came up a few times. The chain combines TRBV18 with TRBJ1-2; 7 bases map to TRBD1. CDR1 and CDR2 from the germline V gene are KGHSH and LQKENI. Trimming removed 1 base from V and 7 bases from J; junction bases left unmatched: 6. This CDR3 has 14 amino acids. The CDR3 nucleotides read TGTGCCAGCTCACCACAAGTTGACAGGGTTGGCTACACCTTC. Amino acids: CASSPQVDRVGYTF.

Ten or more counts support this clonotype. The chain couples TRBV27 to TRBJ2-3, with 9 bases fitting TRBD2. The V gene's germline CDR1 is MNHEY and CDR2 SMNVEV (reference sequence). Trimming removed 4 bases from V and 1 base from J; junction bases left unmatched: 6. CDR3 length: 16 amino acids. The CDR3 region has the DNA TGTGCCAGCAGTTCCACTCGGACTAGCGGCACAGATACGCAGTATTTT. Translated: CASSSTRTSGTDTQYF.

The V gene is TRBV5-1, the J gene TRBJ2-3, with D tentatively TRBD1 (6 bases). The V end was cut by 4 bases, the J end by 4 bases, with 16 bases between. This CDR3 is built from 15 residues. The V gene's germline CDR1 is SGHRS and CDR2 YFSETQ. The CDR3 nucleotides read TGCGCCAGCAGCCTCCAGGGGCGCTTCCCAGATACGCAGTATTTT. It encodes CASSLQGRFPDTQYF. The whole variable domain, remainder taken from reference TRBV5-1 and TRBJ2-3, is KAGVTQTPRYLIKTRGQQVTLSCSPISGHRSVSWYQQTPGQGLQFLFEYFSETQRNKGNFPGRFSGRQFSNSRSEMNVSTLELGDSALYLCASSLQGRFPDTQYFGPGTRLTVL.